This TCR beta chain was recorded in a study of blood T cell repertoires in COVID-19. Method: immunoSEQ multiplex PCR; TCRdb's copy keeps in-frame clones and lacks some. The sample gives fewer than 120,000 clones, about 80% of which show up once; 16% is in the top ten. Per germline, CDR1 SNHLY and CDR2 FYNNEI. Unmatched junction bases numbered 12, after V lost 6 bases and J lost 3 bases. CDR3 size: 16 residues. The receptor was isolated from a woman over 75 with active or convalescent COVID-19. The chain combines TRBV2 with TRBJ1-1, with 8 bases that match TRBD1. Sequencing used peripheral blood. CDR3 region: CASRGWTGNRDTEAFF. In DNA, the CDR3 is TGTGCCAGCAGGGGCTGGACAGGGAACCGGGACACTGAAGCTTTCTTT.